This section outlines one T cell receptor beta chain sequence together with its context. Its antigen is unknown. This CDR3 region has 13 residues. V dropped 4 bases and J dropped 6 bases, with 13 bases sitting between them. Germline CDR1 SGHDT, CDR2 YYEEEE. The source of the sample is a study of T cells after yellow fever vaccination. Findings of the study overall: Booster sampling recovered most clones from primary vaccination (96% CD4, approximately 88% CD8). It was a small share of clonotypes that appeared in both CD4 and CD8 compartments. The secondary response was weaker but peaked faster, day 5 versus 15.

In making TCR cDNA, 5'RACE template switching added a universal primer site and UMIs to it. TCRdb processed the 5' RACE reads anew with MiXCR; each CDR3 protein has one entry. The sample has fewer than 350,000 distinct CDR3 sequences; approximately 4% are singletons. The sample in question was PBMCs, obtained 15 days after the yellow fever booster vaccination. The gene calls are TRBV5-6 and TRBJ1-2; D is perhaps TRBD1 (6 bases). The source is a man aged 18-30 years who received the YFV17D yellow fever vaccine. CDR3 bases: TGTGCCAGCAGCCCGGTAGGGGGAGATGGCTACACCTTC. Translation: CASSPVGGDGYTF.